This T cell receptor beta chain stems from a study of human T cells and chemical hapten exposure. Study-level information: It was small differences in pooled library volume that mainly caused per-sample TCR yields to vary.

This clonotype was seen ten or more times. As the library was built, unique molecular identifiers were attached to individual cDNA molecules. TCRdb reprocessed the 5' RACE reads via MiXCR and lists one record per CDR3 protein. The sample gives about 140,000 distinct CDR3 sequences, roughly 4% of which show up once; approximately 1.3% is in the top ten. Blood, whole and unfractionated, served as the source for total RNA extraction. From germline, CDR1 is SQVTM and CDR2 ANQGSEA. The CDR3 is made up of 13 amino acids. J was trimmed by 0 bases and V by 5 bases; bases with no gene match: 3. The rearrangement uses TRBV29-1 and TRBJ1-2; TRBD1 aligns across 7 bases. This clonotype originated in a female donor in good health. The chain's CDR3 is CSVKGAANYGYTF. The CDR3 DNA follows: TGCAGCGTTAAGGGGGCAGCTAACTATGGCTACACCTTC.